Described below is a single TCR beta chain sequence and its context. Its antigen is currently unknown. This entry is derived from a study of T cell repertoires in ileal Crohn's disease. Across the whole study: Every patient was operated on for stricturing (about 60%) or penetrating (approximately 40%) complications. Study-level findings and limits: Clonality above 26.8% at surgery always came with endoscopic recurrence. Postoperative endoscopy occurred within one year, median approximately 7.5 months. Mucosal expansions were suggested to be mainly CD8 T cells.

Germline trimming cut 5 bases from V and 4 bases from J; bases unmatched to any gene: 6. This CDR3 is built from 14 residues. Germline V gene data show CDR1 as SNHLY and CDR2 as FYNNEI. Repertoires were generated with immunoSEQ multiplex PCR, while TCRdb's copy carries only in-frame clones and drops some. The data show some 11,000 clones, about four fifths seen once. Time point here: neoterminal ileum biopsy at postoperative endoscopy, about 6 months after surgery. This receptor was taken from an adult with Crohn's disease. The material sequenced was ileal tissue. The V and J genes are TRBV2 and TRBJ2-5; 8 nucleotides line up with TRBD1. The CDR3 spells CASSTGTGLETQYF. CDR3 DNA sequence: TGTGCCAGCAGTACCGGGACAGGTTTAGAGACCCAGTACTTC.